This T cell receptor (beta chain) was obtained from a study of cytomegalovirus exposure and HLA in healthy donors. Researchers ran the PCR with 60 Vbeta and 13 Jbeta primers. The method was immunoSEQ multiplex PCR; TCRdb's version includes in-frame clones alone and lacks a portion of them. This table has some 180,000 clones, about four fifths appearing once. Sequencing was done on a sample of PBMCs. The receptor's source is a woman in her thirties in good health and CMV-seronegative.

DNA of the CDR3: TGCGCCAGCAGTGAGTCGATTGGGGGGGACACTGAAGCTTTCTTT. This encodes CASSESIGGDTEAFF. The chain recombines TRBV10-2 with TRBJ1-1, with D possibly TRBD1 on 5 matching bases. The CDR3 totals 15 residues. Germline CDR1 reads WSHSY; CDR2 reads SAAADI. Trimming removed 0 bases from V and 3 bases from J, with 11 bases in between.